A single sample is the source of the 28 T cell receptor beta chains below, sequenced in a study of T cells in Graves' hyperthyroidism and ophthalmopathy. RNA transcripts served as the template for amplifying TCR beta CDR3 regions. Carried out on the TCR CDR3, a first-round RT-PCR used the HTBI primer set. TCRdb itself ran the multiplex PCR reads through MiXCR, one entry per CDR3 protein. The sample holds about half a million distinct CDR3 sequences; about 16% are singletons and the top ten take 29%. What was sequenced was blood. All receptors derive from a woman in her twenties or thirties with Graves' ophthalmopathy.

With respect to this clonotype: It may be a read error: a sequence one base away is much more abundant. The chain couples TRBV6-1 to TRBJ2-1, with TRBD1 matching 9 bases. Germline V CDR1 and CDR2: MNHNS, SASEGT. This CDR3 has 15 residues. The CDR3 reads CTSSKSGTGSNEQFF. The CDR3 bases are TGTACCAGCTCAAAGTCCGGGACAGGGTCCAATGAGCAGTTCTTC.

The genes are TRBV27 and TRBJ2-1, with no clear D. Trimming left V 4 bases short and J 5 bases short, with 12 bases between. The CDR3 loop spans 14 amino acids. Germline CDR1 reads MNHEY; CDR2 reads SMNVEV (reference sequence). The CDR3 protein is CASSSMSFHNEQFF. In nucleotides, the CDR3 is TGTGCCAGCAGTTCGATGTCTTTCCACAATGAGCAGTTCTTC.

The CDR3 nucleotides are TGTGCCAGCAGCCAAGGAGATGGAGTGGCCCAAGAGACCCAGTACTTC. This codes for CASSQGDGVAQETQYF. This chain uses TRBV3-1 with TRBJ2-5; unclear D gene. The V gene's germline CDR1 is LGHDT and CDR2 YNNKEL (reference sequence). V shed 1 base and J shed 1 base, with 13 bases lying between them. The CDR3 runs 16 residues.

This chain joins TRBV7-9 and TRBJ1-1; 11 nucleotides line up with TRBD1. J lost 5 bases, V lost 5 bases, and 10 bases had no gene match. The CDR3 consists of 16 residues. CDR1 and CDR2 (germline): SEHNR, FQNEAQ (reference sequence). CDR3 sequence (DNA): TGTGCCAGCAGCAAGAAAGGGGGGACAGGGGGGACTGAAGCTTTCTTT. Amino acid sequence: CASSKKGGTGGTEAFF.

This chain links TRBV2 with TRBJ2-2; the D is unclear. V was clipped by 7 bases and J by 6 bases, with 9 bases between them. The CDR3 covers 12 residues. Looked up from germline, CDR1 is SNHLY and CDR2 is FYNNEI. The CDR3 sequence is CASTQSPGELFF. In nucleotides, the CDR3 is TGTGCCAGCACCCAATCACCCGGGGAGCTGTTTTTT.

The gene calls are TRBV5-1 and TRBJ1-1; D perhaps matches TRBD1 (5 bases). Germline V gives CDR1 SGHRS, CDR2 YFSETQ. V dropped 2 bases and J dropped 0 bases, with 11 bases sitting between them. The CDR3 loop spans 15 amino acids. The CDR3 sequence: CASSLGSGVNTEAFF. The CDR3 nucleotides read TGCGCCAGCAGCTTAGGCTCGGGGGTGAACACTGAAGCTTTCTTT.

The rearrangement links TRBV20-1 to TRBJ1-5; D uncertain. CDR1 and CDR2 from the germline V gene are DFQATT and SNEGSKA (reference sequence). The CDR3 has 15 residues. V was trimmed by 3 bases and J by 1 base, leaving 13 bases between them. The CDR3 reads CSASSGPGSNQPQHF. The CDR3 nucleotides read TGCAGTGCTAGCTCGGGTCCCGGGAGCAATCAGCCCCAGCATTTT.

The rearrangement joins TRBV7-2 to TRBJ2-1; TRBD2 aligns across 11 bases. The trim removed 3 bases at V and 4 bases at J, leaving 5 bases unmatched. Germline loops: CDR1 SGHTA, CDR2 FQGNSA. The CDR3 runs 16 residues. The CDR3 nucleotides are TGTGCCAGCAGCTTGACCGGGACTAGCGGATACAATGAGCAGTTCTTC. It encodes CASSLTGTSGYNEQFF.

This clonotype came up many times. The chain has TRBV5-1 and TRBJ2-3; the match to TRBD2 covers 10 bases. The CDR3 is made up of 16 amino acids. Germline V gene data show CDR1 as SGHRS and CDR2 as YFSETQ. The junction had 5 bases not matched to a gene; V was cut back by 0 bases and J by 4 bases. For the CDR3, the DNA is TGCGCCAGCAGCTTGGATGCGCTAGCGGGAGCAGATACGCAGTATTTT. Its protein product is CASSLDALAGADTQYF.

The rearrangement links TRBV28 to TRBJ2-7; 9 nucleotides agree with TRBD1. The germline gives CDR1 MDHEN, CDR2 SYDVKM. This CDR3 comprises 15 residues. The trim removed 9 bases at V and 3 bases at J, leaving 12 bases unmatched. CDR3 DNA: TGTGCCAGTCTCACGACCGGGACAGGGCTCTACGAGCAGTACTTC. Its translation: CASLTTGTGLYEQYF.

There are many counts of this clonotype. The V gene is TRBV20-1, the J gene TRBJ2-5; 9 bases are shared with TRBD1. The CDR3 length is 18 residues. CDR1 is DFQATT, CDR2 SNEGSKA, per germline (reference sequence). With 3 bases clipped from V and 2 bases from J, the junction kept 16 bases outside the gene matches. CDR3 in DNA: TGCAGTGCTAGGGTGGACAGGGGAGGCCTAGCGCAACAAGAGACCCAGTACTTC. The encoded protein is CSARVDRGGLAQQETQYF.

This clonotype was seen more than once but under ten times. This chain joins TRBV5-4 and TRBJ2-7; D is uncertain. The CDR3 length is 14 residues. CDR1 and CDR2 (germline): SGHNT, YYREEE (reference sequence). V was pared by 2 bases and J by 0 bases, with 9 bases between. This CDR3 reads CASSLKLLSYEQYF. As DNA, the CDR3 is TGTGCCAGCAGCTTAAAACTGCTCTCCTACGAGCAGTACTTC.

This clonotype showed up many times. The chain links TRBV7-8 to TRBJ2-5; no clear D gene. In germline, CDR1 is SGHVS, CDR2 FQNEAQ. V was cut by 5 bases and J by 1 base, with 14 bases left in between. This CDR3 has 15 amino acids. CDR3 DNA: TGTGCCAGCAGCATAATTACGGAAATCCAAGAGACCCAGTACTTC. It encodes CASSIITEIQETQYF.

This clonotype came up many times. The chain couples TRBV27 to TRBJ1-1; D is possibly TRBD1 (5 bases). This CDR3 is built from 14 residues. The V and J ends lost 7 bases and 0 bases respectively, with 12 bases between them. Germline values: CDR1 MNHEY, CDR2 SMNVEV (reference sequence). This CDR3 is CASTPGLLNTEAFF. In nucleotides, the CDR3 is TGTGCCAGCACTCCGGGGCTTCTGAACACTGAAGCTTTCTTT.

The V call is TRBV18, the J call TRBJ2-7, with D perhaps given as TRBD1 or TRBD2 (5 bases each). CDR3 size: 14 residues. Trimming shortened V by 2 bases and J by 0 bases, and 8 bases separated the two germline ends. CDR1 and CDR2 from the germline V gene are KGHSH and LQKENI. CDR3 DNA sequence: TGTGCCAGCTCACCAGGGACCGTCTCCTACGAGCAGTACTTC. Amino acid sequence: CASSPGTVSYEQYF.

On this clonotype itself: This could be a read error, since a much larger clone is one nucleotide away. This sequence joins TRBV7-2 and TRBJ1-2, with D possibly matching TRBD1 (5 bases). The CDR3 spans 17 residues. Germline V gives CDR1 SGHTA, CDR2 FQGNSA. CDR3 sequence reads: CASSSPGRRTPTYDYTF. Here the CDR3 DNA reads TGTGCCAGCAGTTCACCGGGACGGAGGACCCCCACCTATGACTACACCTTC.

In this sample, this clonotype turned up many times. As DNA, the CDR3 is TGTGCCAGCAGTGAAGTCGACAGAAGAGGGGCCCTGAACACTGAAGCTTTCTTT. Translating gives CASSEVDRRGALNTEAFF. The V call is TRBV6-1, the J call TRBJ1-1; tentative D call: TRBD1 (5 bases). The germline CDR1 and CDR2 sequences are MNHNS and SASEGT. V was pared by 1 base and J by 0 bases, with 18 bases between. The CDR3 loop spans 18 amino acids.

Many counts were recorded for this clonotype. The CDR3 DNA reads as TGTGCCTGGACCGGCCCAGCGGGAGGAACAGATACGCAGTATTTT. This sequence encodes CAWTGPAGGTDTQYF. The chain links TRBV30 to TRBJ2-3; 9 bases fit TRBD2. CDR3 length: 15 residues. Germline V gene sequence: CDR1 GTSNPN, CDR2 SVGIG (reference sequence). V shed 4 bases, J shed 3 bases, and the junction held 8 bases outside the gene matches.

The rearrangement joins TRBV7-2 to TRBJ2-3; possible D gene TRBD1, 6 bases. Germline V gene data show CDR1 as SGHTA and CDR2 as FQGNSA. The V end was cut by 5 bases, the J end by 6 bases, with 15 bases between. The CDR3 consists of 14 residues. The CDR3 sequence is CASSPQGRFDTQYF. CDR3 nucleotide sequence: TGTGCCAGCAGCCCACAGGGACGCTTCGATACGCAGTATTTT.

This clonotype was recorded many times. This chain's CDR3 is CSARDPAGDSYEQYF. The CDR3 bases are TGCAGTGCTAGAGATCCGGCGGGGGATTCCTACGAGCAGTACTTC. The chain recombines TRBV20-1 with TRBJ2-7; 7 nucleotides align to TRBD2. This CDR3 region has 15 residues. Germline assignment: CDR1 DFQATT and CDR2 SNEGSKA (reference sequence). Losses at the gene ends were 0 bases for V and 1 base for J; bases not matched to a gene: 6.

This clonotype was counted many times. The chain joins TRBV28 to TRBJ2-5; the D gene is possibly TRBD2 (5 bases). V lost 4 bases, J lost 2 bases, and 20 bases lay in between. The CDR3 spans 17 residues. CDR1 is MDHEN and CDR2 is SYDVKM in the germline V gene. The CDR3 protein is CASSSPIPAETQETQYF. The CDR3 DNA sequence: TGTGCCAGCAGTTCACCCATTCCAGCGGAGACACAAGAGACCCAGTACTTC.

This clonotype showed up just a few times. This chain joins TRBV20-1 and TRBJ2-5; D might be TRBD2 (6 bases). The length of the CDR3 is 14 residues. V was clipped by 3 bases and J by 4 bases, with 15 bases between them. Germline-derived CDR1 and CDR2 are DFQATT and SNEGSKA (reference sequence). CDR3 region: CSASPTGAGETQYF. As DNA, the CDR3 is TGCAGTGCTAGTCCCACGGGAGCAGGAGAGACCCAGTACTTC.

This clonotype has a count of ten or more. The chain couples TRBV7-2 to TRBJ1-2; no definite D call. CDR3 length equals 15 residues. Trimming pared 1 base from V and 9 bases from J, leaving 18 bases between. Germline CDR1 SGHTA, CDR2 FQGNSA. The CDR3 sequence is CASSLVPAAVDRYTF. DNA for the CDR3: TGTGCCAGCAGCTTAGTCCCGGCAGCGGTCGACCGCTACACCTTC.

This clonotype was found many times. The chain carries TRBV2 and TRBJ1-1; 9 bases agree with TRBD1. The CDR3 has 14 residues. V lost 7 bases to trimming and J lost 1 base; unmatched junction nucleotides: 4. Germline V gene sequence: CDR1 SNHLY, CDR2 FYNNEI. This CDR3 is CASKLDRGNTEAFF. In DNA form, the CDR3 reads TGTGCCAGCAAACTGGACAGGGGGAACACTGAAGCTTTCTTT.

In nucleotides, the CDR3 is TGTGCCAGCAGTTACTCAGGAGGGAATAATTCACCCCTCCACTTT. Translation: CASSYSGGNNSPLHF. The chain carries TRBV6-5 and TRBJ1-6; D remains ambiguous. Germline V gene data show CDR1 as MNHEY and CDR2 as SVGAGI. The CDR3 is 15 amino acids. Trimming removed 0 bases at V and 5 bases at J, with 8 bases between.

This clonotype has at least ten counts. V is TRBV29-1 and J is TRBJ2-1; 7 nucleotides agree with TRBD2. V lost 4 bases, J lost 2 bases, and 11 bases stayed unmatched. The CDR3 has 16 residues. Germline loops: CDR1 SQVTM, CDR2 ANQGSEA. The DNA of the CDR3 is TGCAGCGTTGCCGCCTATACTAGCGAGGCCTACAATGAGCAGTTCTTC. Encoded protein: CSVAAYTSEAYNEQFF.

This clonotype has more than one count but fewer than ten. V and J are TRBV12-3 or TRBV12-4 and TRBJ2-1; 8 bases line up with TRBD1. The CDR3 sequence is 15 residues long. Trimming at V came to 3 bases and at J to 6 bases, leaving 7 bases not matched to a gene. The CDR3 loop reads CASSLAGQVTNEQFF. Here the CDR3 DNA reads TGTGCCAGCAGTTTGGCGGGACAGGTTACCAATGAGCAGTTCTTC.

There are many counts of this clonotype. This sequence joins TRBV20-1 and TRBJ2-5; D gene uncertain. The length of the CDR3 is 11 residues. Germline values: CDR1 DFQATT, CDR2 SNEGSKA (reference sequence). Trimming removed 8 bases from V and 2 bases from J, with 9 bases in between. CDR3 region: CSLTDQETQYF. The CDR3 DNA is TGCAGTTTGACGGATCAAGAGACCCAGTACTTC.